This TCR beta chain comes out of a study of T-cell memory formation after mild COVID-19. Study summary: Most TCR clusters belonged to a single donor.

The 5'RACE method, run with constant-segment primers, produced TCR alpha and TCR beta cDNA libraries (carrying sample barcodes and UMIs). MiXCR was run by TCRdb on the 5' RACE reads, yielding one entry per CDR3 protein. This table holds some 110,000 distinct CDR3 sequences, under 15% found once. V lost 2 bases, J lost 7 bases, and 15 bases lay in between. The length of the CDR3 is 14 residues. CDR1 and CDR2 from the germline V gene are LGHNA and YNFKEQ. In this sample, this clonotype turned up a few times. The target antigen is unknown. Study results and caveats: The appearance of some responding clones in pre-infection memory suggested that cross-reactive memory joined.

Sequencing was done on a sample of PBMCs or a T cell subset sorted from them (not recorded which). This sequence was found in an adult woman who had mild COVID-19 (a few samples of this study predate the infection). Cell type and time point are not known. This chain joins TRBV4-2 and TRBJ2-7, with TRBD2 as a possible D gene (6 bases). CDR3 loop: CASSQPQGLTEQYF. Here the CDR3 DNA reads TGTGCCAGCAGCCAACCCCAGGGACTTACTGAGCAGTACTTC.